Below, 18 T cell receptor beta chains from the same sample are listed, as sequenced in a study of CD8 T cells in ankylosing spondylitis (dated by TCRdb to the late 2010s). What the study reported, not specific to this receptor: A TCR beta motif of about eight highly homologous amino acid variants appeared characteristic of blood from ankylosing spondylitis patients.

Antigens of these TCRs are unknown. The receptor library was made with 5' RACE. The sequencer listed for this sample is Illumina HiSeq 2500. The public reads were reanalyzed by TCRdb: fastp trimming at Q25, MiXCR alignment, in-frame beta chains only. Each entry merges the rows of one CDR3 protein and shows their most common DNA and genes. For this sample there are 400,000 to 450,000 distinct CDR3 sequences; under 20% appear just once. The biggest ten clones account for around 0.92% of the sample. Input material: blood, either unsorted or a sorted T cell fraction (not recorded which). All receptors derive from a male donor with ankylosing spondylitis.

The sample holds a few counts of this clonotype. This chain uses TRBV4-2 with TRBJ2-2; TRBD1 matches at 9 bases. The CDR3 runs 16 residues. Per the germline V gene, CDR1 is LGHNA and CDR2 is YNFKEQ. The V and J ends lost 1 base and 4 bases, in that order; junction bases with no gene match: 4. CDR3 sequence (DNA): TGTGCCAGCAGCCAAGTGGGGGGACAGGGCACCGGGGAGCTGTTTTTT. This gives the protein CASSQVGGQGTGELFF.

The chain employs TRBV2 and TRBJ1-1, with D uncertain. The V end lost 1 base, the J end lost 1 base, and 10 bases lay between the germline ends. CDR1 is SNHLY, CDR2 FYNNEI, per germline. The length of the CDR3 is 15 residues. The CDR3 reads CASSEEVPPNTEAFF. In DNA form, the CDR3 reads TGTGCCAGCAGTGAAGAGGTTCCACCGAACACTGAAGCTTTCTTT.

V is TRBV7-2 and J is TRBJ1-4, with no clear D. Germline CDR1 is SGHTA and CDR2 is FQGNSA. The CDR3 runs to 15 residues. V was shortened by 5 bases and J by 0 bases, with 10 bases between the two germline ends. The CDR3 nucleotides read TGTGCCAGCAGCCGAAGCACGGCAACTAATGAAAAACTGTTTTTT. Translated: CASSRSTATNEKLFF.

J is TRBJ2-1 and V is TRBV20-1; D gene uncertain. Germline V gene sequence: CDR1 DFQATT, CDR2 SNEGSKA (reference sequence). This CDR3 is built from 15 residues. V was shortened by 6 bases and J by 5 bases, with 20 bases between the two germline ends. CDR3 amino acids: CSAITDDLDDNEQFF. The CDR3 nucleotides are TGCAGTGCCATTACCGATGACCTAGACGACAATGAGCAGTTCTTC.

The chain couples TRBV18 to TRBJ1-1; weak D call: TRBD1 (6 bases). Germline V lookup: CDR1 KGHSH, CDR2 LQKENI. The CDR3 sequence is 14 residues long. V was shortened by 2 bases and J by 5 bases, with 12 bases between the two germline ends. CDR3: CASSPGSGATEAFF. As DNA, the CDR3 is TGTGCCAGCTCACCAGGGTCGGGGGCAACTGAAGCTTTCTTT. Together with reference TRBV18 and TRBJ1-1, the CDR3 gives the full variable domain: NAGVMQNPRHLVRRRGQEARLRCSPMKGHSHVYWYRQLPEEGLKFMVYLQKENIIDESGMPKERFSAEFPKEGPSILRIQQVVRGDSAAYFCASSPGSGATEAFFGQGTRLTVV.

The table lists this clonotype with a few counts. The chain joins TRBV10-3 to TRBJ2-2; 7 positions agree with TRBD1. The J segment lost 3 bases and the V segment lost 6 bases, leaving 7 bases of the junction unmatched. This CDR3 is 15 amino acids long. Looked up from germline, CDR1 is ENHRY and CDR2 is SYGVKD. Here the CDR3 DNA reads TGTGCCATCAGGCCGGGACAGACCTACACCGGGGAGCTGTTTTTT. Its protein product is CAIRPGQTYTGELFF.

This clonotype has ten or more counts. CDR3 protein: CVSSPKTGDTGELFF. CDR3 in DNA: TGCGTGAGTTCCCCCAAGACCGGGGACACCGGGGAGCTGTTTTTT. This sequence joins TRBV5-1 and TRBJ2-2, with D perhaps matching TRBD2 (5 bases). CDR3 size: 15 residues. Germline V gene data show CDR1 as SGHRS and CDR2 as YFSETQ.

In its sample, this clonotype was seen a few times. The CDR3 DNA reads TGTGCCAGCGGACATAAACAGGGGAATAGCAATCAGCCCCAGCATTTT. Protein product: CASGHKQGNSNQPQHF. The genes are TRBV12-3 or TRBV12-4 and TRBJ1-5; 7 bases align to TRBD1. The J segment lost 0 bases and the V segment lost 8 bases, leaving 10 bases of the junction unmatched. The CDR3 loop spans 16 amino acids.

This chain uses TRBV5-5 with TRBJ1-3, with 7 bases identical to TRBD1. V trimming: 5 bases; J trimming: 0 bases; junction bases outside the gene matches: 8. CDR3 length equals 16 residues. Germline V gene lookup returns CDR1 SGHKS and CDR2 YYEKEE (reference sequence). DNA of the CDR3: TGTGCCAGCAGGCGACAGGGACCACTCTCTGGAAACACCATATATTTT. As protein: CASRRQGPLSGNTIYF.

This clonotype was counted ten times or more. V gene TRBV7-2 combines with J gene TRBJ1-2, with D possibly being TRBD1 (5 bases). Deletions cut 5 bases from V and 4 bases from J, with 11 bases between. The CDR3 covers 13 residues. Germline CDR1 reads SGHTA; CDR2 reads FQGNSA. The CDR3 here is CASSPTVTYGYTF. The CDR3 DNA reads TGTGCCAGCAGCCCGACAGTTACCTATGGCTACACCTTC. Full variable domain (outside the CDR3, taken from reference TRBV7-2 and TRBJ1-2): GAGVSQSPSNKVTEKGKDVELRCDPISGHTALYWYRQSLGQGLEFLIYFQGNSAPDKSGLPSDRFSAERTGGSVSTLTIQRTQQEDSAVYLCASSPTVTYGYTFGSGTRLTVV.

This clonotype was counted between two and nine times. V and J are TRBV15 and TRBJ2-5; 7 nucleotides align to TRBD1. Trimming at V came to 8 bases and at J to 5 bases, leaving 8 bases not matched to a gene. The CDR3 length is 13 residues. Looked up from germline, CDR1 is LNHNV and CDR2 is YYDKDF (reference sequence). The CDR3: CATSIDRVETQYF. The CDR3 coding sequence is TGTGCCACCTCAATCGACAGGGTCGAGACCCAGTACTTC.

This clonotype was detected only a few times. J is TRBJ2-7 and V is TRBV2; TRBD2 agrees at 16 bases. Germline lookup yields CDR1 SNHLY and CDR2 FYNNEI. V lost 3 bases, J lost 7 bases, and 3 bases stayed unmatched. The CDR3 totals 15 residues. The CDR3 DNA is TGTGCCAGCAGTGACGGGACTAGCGGGAGGGTTGAGCAGTACTTC. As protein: CASSDGTSGRVEQYF.

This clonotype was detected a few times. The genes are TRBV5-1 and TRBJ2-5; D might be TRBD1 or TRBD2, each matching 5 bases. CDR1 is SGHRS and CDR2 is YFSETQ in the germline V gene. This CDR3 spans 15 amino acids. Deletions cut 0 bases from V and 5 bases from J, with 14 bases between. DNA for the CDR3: TGCGCCAGCAGCTTGGTGGGGCTAGCTGTGGAGACCCAGTACTTC. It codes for CASSLVGLAVETQYF.

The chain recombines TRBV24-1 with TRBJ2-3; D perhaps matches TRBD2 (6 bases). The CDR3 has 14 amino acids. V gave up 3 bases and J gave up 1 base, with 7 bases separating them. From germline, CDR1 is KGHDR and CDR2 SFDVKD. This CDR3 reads CATSDSGRTDTQYF. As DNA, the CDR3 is TGTGCCACCAGTGATAGCGGGCGCACAGATACGCAGTATTTT.

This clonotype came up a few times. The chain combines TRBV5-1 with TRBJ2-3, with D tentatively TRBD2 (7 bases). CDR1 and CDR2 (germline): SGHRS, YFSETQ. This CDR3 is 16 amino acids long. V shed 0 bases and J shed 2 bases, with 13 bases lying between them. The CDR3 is CASSLEPGGYTDTQYF. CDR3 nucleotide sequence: TGCGCCAGCAGCTTGGAGCCGGGGGGCTACACAGATACGCAGTATTTT.

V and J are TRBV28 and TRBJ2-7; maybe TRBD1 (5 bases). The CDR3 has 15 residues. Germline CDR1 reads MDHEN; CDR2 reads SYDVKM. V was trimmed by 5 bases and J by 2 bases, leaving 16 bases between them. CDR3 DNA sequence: TGTGCCAGCAGTCTCCTCGAGAAGGGGACCTACGAGCAGTACTTC. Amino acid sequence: CASSLLEKGTYEQYF.

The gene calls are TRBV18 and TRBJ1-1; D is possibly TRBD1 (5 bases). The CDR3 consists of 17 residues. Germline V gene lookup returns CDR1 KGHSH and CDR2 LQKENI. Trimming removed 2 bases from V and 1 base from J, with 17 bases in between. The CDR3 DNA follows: TGTGCCAGCTCACCAGGGGCCGTTTCCTTATCGAACACTGAAGCTTTCTTT. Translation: CASSPGAVSLSNTEAFF.

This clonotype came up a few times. Here the CDR3 DNA reads TGTGCCACCAGCAGAGGTGACAGGTTTCGGTATGAGCAGTTCTTC. It encodes CATSRGDRFRYEQFF. The gene calls are TRBV15 and TRBJ2-1; D perhaps matches TRBD1 (6 bases). Germline CDR1 LNHNV, CDR2 YYDKDF (reference sequence). The CDR3 has 15 residues. Trimming shortened V by 1 base and J by 8 bases, and 15 bases separated the two germline ends.